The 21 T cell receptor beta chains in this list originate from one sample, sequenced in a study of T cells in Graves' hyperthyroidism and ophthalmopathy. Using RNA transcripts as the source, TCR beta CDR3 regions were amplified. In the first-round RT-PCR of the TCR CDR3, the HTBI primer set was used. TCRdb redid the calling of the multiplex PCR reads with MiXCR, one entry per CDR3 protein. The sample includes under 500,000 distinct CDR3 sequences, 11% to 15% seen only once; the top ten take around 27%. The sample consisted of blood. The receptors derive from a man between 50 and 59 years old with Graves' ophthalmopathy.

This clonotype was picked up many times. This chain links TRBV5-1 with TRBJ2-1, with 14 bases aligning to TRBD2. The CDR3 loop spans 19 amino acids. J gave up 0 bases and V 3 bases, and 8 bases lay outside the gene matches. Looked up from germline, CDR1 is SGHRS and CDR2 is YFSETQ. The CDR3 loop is CASSYGLAGGRPSYNEQFF. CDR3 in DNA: TGCGCCAGCAGCTACGGACTAGCGGGAGGCCGGCCCTCCTACAATGAGCAGTTCTTC. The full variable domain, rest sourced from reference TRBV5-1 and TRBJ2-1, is KAGVTQTPRYLIKTRGQQVTLSCSPISGHRSVSWYQQTPGQGLQFLFEYFSETQRNKGNFPGRFSGRQFSNSRSEMNVSTLELGDSALYLCASSYGLAGGRPSYNEQFFGPGTRLTVL.

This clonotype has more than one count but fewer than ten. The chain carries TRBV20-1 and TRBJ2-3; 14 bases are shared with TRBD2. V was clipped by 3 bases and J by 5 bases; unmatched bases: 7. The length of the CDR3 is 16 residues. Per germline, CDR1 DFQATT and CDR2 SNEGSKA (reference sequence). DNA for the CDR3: TGCAGTGCTAGGTCTGGACTAGCGGGAGGATTAGATACGCAGTATTTT. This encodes CSARSGLAGGLDTQYF.

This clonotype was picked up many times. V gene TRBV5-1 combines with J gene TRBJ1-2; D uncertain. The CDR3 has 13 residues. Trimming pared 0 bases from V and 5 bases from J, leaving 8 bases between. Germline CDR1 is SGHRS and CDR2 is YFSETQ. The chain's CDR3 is CASSLERAYGYTF. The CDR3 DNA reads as TGCGCCAGCAGCTTGGAGAGAGCGTATGGCTACACCTTC.

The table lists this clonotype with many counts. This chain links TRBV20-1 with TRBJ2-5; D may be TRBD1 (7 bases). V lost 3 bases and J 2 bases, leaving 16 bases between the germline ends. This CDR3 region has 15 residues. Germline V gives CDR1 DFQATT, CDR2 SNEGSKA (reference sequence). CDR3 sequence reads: CSASGGTALQETQYF. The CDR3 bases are TGCAGTGCTAGTGGGGGGACAGCCTTACAAGAGACCCAGTACTTC.

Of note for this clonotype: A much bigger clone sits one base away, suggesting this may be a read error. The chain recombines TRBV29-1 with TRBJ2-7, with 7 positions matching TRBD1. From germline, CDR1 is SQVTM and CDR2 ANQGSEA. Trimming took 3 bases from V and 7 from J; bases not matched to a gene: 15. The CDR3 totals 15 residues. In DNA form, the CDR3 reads TGCAGCGTTGAGAAGACAAGGCAGGGGGTGAATGAGCAGTACTTC. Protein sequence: CSVEKTRQGVNEQYF.

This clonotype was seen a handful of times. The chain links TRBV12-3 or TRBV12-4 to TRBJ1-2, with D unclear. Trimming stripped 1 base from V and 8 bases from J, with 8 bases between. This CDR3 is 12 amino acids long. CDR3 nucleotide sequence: TGTGCCAGCAGTTTAGGCGTGGGGGGCTACACCTTC. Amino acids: CASSLGVGGYTF.

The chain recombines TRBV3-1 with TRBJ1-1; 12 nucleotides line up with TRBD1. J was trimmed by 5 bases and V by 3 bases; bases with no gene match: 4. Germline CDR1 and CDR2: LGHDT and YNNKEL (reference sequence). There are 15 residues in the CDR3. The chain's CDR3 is CASSHGTGGMTEAFF. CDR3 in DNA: TGTGCCAGCAGCCATGGGACAGGGGGCATGACTGAAGCTTTCTTT. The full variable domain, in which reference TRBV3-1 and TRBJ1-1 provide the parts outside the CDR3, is DTAVSQTPKYLVTQMGNDKSIKCEQNLGHDTMYWYKQDSKKFLKIMFSYNNKELIINETVPNRFSPKSPDKAHLNLHINSLELGDSAVYFCASSHGTGGMTEAFFGQGTRLTVV.

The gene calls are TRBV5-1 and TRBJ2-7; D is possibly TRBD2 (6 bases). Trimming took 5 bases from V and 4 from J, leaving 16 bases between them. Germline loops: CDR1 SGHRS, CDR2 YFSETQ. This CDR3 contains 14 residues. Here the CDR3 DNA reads TGCGCCAGCAGTCCCGGAGGGGTAACGTACGAGCAGTACTTC. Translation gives CASSPGGVTYEQYF. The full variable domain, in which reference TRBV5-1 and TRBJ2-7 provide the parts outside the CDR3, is KAGVTQTPRYLIKTRGQQVTLSCSPISGHRSVSWYQQTPGQGLQFLFEYFSETQRNKGNFPGRFSGRQFSNSRSEMNVSTLELGDSALYLCASSPGGVTYEQYFGPGTRLTVT.

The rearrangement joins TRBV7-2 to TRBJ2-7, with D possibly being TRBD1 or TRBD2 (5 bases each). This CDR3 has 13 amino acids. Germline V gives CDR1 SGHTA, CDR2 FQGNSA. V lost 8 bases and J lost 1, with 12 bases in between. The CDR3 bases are TGTGCCAGCGCTTCTGGGGGATCCTACGAGCAGTACTTC. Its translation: CASASGGSYEQYF.

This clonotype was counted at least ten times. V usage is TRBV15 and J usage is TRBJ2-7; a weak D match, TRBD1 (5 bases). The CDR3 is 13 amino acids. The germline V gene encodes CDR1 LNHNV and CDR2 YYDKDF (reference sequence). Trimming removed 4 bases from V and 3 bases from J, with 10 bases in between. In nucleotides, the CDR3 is TGTGCCACCAGCAAGTTGGACAACTACGAGCAGTACTTC. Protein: CATSKLDNYEQYF.

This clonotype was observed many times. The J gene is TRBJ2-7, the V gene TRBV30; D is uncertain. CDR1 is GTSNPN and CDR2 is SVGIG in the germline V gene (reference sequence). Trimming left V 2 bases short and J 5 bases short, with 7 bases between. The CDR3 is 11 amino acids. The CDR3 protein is CAWSNLDEQYF. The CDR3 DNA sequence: TGTGCCTGGAGTAACCTGGACGAGCAGTACTTC.

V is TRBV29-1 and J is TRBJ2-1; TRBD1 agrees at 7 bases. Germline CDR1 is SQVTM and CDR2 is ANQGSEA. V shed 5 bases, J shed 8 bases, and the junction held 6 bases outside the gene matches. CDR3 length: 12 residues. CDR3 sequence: CSVHRGSDEQFF. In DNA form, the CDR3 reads TGCAGCGTTCACAGGGGTAGCGATGAGCAGTTCTTC.

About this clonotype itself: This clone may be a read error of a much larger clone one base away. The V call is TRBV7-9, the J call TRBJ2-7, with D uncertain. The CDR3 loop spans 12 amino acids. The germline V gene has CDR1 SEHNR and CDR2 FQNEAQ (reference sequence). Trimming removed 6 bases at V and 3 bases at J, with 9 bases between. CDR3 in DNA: TGTGCCAGCAGTCAAAACGTCTACGAGCAGTACTTC. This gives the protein CASSQNVYEQYF.

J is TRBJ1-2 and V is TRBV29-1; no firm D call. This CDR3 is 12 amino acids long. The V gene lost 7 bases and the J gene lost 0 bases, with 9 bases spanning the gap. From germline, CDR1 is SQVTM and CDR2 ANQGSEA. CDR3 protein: CSGGGTNYGYTF. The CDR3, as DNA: TGCAGCGGCGGCGGAACTAACTATGGCTACACCTTC.

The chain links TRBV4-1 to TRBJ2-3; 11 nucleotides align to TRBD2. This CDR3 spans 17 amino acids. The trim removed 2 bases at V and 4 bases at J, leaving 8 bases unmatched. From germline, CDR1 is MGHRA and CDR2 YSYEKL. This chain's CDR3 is CASSQSLAGGLSDTQYF. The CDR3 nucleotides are TGCGCCAGCAGCCAATCCTTAGCGGGAGGGCTGTCAGATACGCAGTATTTT.

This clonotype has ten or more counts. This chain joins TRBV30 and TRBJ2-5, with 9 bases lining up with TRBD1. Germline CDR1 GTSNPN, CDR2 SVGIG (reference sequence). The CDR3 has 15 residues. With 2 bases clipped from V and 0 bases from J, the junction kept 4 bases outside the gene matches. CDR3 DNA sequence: TGTGCCTGGAGTTCGACAGGGGGAAACCAAGAGACCCAGTACTTC. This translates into CAWSSTGGNQETQYF.

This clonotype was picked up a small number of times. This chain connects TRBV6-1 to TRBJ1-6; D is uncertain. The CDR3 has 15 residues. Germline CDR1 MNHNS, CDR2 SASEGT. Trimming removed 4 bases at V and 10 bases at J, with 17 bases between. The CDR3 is CASSGAPGIGSPLHF. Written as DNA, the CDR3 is TGTGCCAGCAGTGGAGCGCCGGGTATTGGCTCACCCCTCCACTTT.

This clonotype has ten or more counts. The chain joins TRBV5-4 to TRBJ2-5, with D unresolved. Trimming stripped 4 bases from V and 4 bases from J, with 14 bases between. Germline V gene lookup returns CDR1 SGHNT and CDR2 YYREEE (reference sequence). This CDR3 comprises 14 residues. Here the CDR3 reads CASSPRLTGETQYF. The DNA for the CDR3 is TGTGCCAGCAGCCCGCGCTTGACGGGAGAGACCCAGTACTTC.

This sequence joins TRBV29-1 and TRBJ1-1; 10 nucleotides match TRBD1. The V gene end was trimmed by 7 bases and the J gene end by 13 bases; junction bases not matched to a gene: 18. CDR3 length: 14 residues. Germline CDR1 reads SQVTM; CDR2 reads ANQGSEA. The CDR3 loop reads CSGTSTGGVYHGFF. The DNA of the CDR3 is TGCAGCGGGACCTCGACAGGGGGCGTGTATCATGGTTTCTTT.

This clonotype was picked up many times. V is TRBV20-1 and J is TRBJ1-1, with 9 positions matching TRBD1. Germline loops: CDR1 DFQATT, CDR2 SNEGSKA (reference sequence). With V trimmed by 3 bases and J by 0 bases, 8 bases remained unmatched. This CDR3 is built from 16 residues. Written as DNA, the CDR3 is TGCAGTGCTAGGGCCGGGACAGGGAGCTTGAACACTGAAGCTTTCTTT. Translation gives CSARAGTGSLNTEAFF.

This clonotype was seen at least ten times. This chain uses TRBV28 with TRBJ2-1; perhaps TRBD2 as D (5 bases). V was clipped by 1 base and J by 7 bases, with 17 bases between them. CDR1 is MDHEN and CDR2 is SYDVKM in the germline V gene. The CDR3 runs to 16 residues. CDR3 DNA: TGTGCCAGCAGTTTATTCGGCGGAGGTCGAAGGAATGAGCAGTTCTTC. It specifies CASSLFGGGRRNEQFF.